This TCR beta chain was identified in a study of vaccination effects on CD4 cells after COVID-19. At the level of the study: Post-vaccine sampling took place a median of 72 days after the second dose.

V lost 5 bases and J 6 bases, leaving 10 bases between the germline ends. Germline CDR1 and CDR2: MNHEY and SVGAGI. The CDR3 loop spans 13 amino acids. Under the ViraFEST assay, PBMC were stimulated with viral peptide pools so that antigen-specific CD4+ T cells expanded. Sequencing was performed afterwards. The culture ran for about 10 days, and then CD4+ T cells were isolated. Participants received two doses of either the BNT162b2 or mRNA-1273 vaccine. Libraries were prepared by immunoSEQ multiplex PCR; TCRdb keeps only in-frame clonotypes and omits some of them. The sample consists of roughly 68,000 clones, 70% to 75% of them appearing once. Comment on this clone: The antigen is not known.

The chain couples TRBV6-5 to TRBJ1-4; D is unresolved. The material was CD4+ T cells from PBMCs cultured with HCoV-229E spike peptides, obtained after COVID-19 vaccination. This TCR derives from a human donor who received a COVID-19 vaccine. CDR3 loop: CASSLSIHEKLFF. CDR3 DNA: TGTGCCAGCAGTCTTTCAATACATGAAAAACTGTTTTTT.